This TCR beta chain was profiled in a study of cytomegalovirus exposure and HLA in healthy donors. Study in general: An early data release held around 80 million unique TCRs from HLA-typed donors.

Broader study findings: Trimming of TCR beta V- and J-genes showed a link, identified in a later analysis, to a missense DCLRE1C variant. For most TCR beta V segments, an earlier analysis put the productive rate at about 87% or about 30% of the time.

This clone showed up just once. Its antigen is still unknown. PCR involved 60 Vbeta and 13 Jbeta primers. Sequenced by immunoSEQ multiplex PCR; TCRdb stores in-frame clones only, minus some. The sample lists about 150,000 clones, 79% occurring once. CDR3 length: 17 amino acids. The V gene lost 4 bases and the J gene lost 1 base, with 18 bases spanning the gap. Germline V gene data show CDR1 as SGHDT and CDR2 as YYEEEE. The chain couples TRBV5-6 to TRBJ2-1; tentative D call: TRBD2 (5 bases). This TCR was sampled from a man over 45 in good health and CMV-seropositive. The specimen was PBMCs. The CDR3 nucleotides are TGTGCCAGCAGCACGGTGGGTGAGGGCCGATCCTACAATGAGCAGTTCTTC. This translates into CASSTVGEGRSYNEQFF.